Presented here are 8 T cell receptor beta chains from one specimen sequenced in a study of Ad26.COV2.S vaccination and SARS-CoV-2 variants. Produced via immunoSEQ multiplex PCR; TCRdb's table is partial and in-frame only. The repertoire has some 350,000 clones, approximately 90% of them found once; the top ten carry under 5%. The sample in question was peripheral blood, obtained after recovery from COVID-19. These receptors came from a human donor who had recovered from COVID-19.

This rearrangement joins TRBV4-3 to TRBJ2-3; D ambiguous. V dropped 5 bases and J dropped 6 bases, with 12 bases sitting between them. Germline values: CDR1 LGHNA, CDR2 YSLEER. There are 13 residues in the CDR3. The CDR3 region has the DNA TGCGCCAGCAGCTCCCTACCCTCCGATACGCAGTATTTT. Translating gives CASSSLPSDTQYF.

Comments on this clone: The germline gene is not matched at one end of the junction; a read error may be the cause. The chain uses TRBV13 and TRBJ1-1; D gene unclear. The CDR3 is made up of 15 amino acids. Germline loops: CDR1 PRHDT, CDR2 FYEKMQ (reference sequence). CDR3 bases: TGTGCCAGCAGTTTAGAACAGTCCCGGTACACTGAAGCTTTCTTT. Protein product: CASSLEQSRYTEAFF.

The chain uses TRBV6-2 or TRBV6-3 and TRBJ2-5; TRBD1 or TRBD2 may be the D gene (5 bases each). This CDR3 has 14 residues. CDR1 MNHEY and CDR2 SVGEGT come from the germline V gene. Trimming took off 5 bases at V and 5 bases at J, with 15 bases between the two ends. The CDR3 loop is CASSDGTGRETQYF. The CDR3, as DNA: TGTGCCAGCAGTGACGGGACCGGGCGCGAGACCCAGTACTTC.

This clone appeared once. The CDR3 loop reads CASSSPLEIYGYTF. The CDR3 DNA reads as TGTGCCAGCAGCTCCCCGTTAGAAATCTATGGCTACACCTTC. The genes are TRBV7-9 and TRBJ1-2; no clear D. V was shortened by 4 bases and J by 4 bases, with 13 bases between the two germline ends. Looked up from germline, CDR1 is SEHNR and CDR2 is FQNEAQ (reference sequence). The CDR3 consists of 14 residues.

The rearrangement uses TRBV6-5 and TRBJ2-2; D tentatively reads TRBD1 or TRBD2 (6 bases each). Germline CDR1 and CDR2: MNHEY and SVGAGI. The CDR3 runs 14 residues. Trimming took 5 bases from V and 7 from J, leaving 14 bases between them. This chain's CDR3 is CASSTGRRGGELFF. The CDR3 DNA is TGTGCCAGCAGTACAGGGAGGAGGGGCGGGGAGCTGTTTTTT.

The J gene is TRBJ1-1, the V gene TRBV5-1; the D is unclear. Per the germline V gene, CDR1 is SGHRS and CDR2 is YFSETQ. Between the trimmed V and J ends, which lost 6 bases and 1 base, there was a span of 19 bases. CDR3 size: 16 residues. CDR3 region: CASTPLRDKENTEAFF. The CDR3 DNA reads TGCGCCAGCACCCCCCTTAGAGATAAGGAGAACACTGAAGCTTTCTTT.

V and J are TRBV25-1 and TRBJ2-1; perhaps TRBD1 as D (6 bases). CDR1 and CDR2 (germline): MGHDK, SYGVNS. The CDR3 has 11 amino acids. V lost 4 bases, J lost 10 bases, and 8 bases lay in between. CDR3 residues: CASSGGGEQFF. The CDR3 DNA is TGTGCCAGCAGTGGAGGGGGAGAGCAGTTCTTC.

The V and J genes are TRBV5-4 and TRBJ2-5, with 15 bases lining up with TRBD2. Germline V gene data show CDR1 as SGHNT and CDR2 as YYREEE (reference sequence). The CDR3 totals 20 residues. Trimming took 5 bases from V and 1 from J; bases not matched to a gene: 15. The CDR3 reads CASRKSRGTSGGFRQETQYF. CDR3 nucleotides: TGTGCCAGCAGAAAATCCCGGGGGACTAGCGGGGGGTTCCGCCAAGAGACCCAGTACTTC.